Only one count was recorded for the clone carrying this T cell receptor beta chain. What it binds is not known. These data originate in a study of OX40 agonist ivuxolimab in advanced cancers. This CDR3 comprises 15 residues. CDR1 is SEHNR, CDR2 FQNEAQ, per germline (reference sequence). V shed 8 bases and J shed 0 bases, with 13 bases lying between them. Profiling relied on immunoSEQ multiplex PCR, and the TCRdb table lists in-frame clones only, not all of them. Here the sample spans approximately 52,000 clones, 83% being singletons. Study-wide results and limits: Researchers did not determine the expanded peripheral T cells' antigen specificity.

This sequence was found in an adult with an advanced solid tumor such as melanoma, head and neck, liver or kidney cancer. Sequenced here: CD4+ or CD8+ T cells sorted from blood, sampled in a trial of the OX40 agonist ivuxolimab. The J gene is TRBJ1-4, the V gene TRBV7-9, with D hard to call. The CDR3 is CASVAIPATNEKLFF. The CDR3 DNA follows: TGTGCCAGCGTTGCAATTCCGGCAACTAATGAAAAACTGTTTTTT.